These 9 T cell receptor beta chains were sequenced from one sample in a study of shared clonotypes between healthy human individuals. Sequencing used immunoSEQ multiplex PCR; TCRdb keeps in-frame clones, though not all of them. The data contain over a million clones, roughly 95% of them singletons. Sequenced: naive CD4+ T cells sorted from blood. Subset meaning: CD45RA+ positively selected. The receptors were sampled from a young man in good health.

The chain employs TRBV6-1 and TRBJ1-1; D unclear. Germline loops: CDR1 MNHNS, CDR2 SASEGT. Deletions cut 2 bases from V and 8 bases from J, with 6 bases between. This CDR3 is built from 11 residues. This CDR3 reads CASSELREAFF. Written as DNA, the CDR3 is TGTGCCAGCAGTGAACTCCGAGAAGCTTTCTTT.

The rearrangement links TRBV2 to TRBJ2-7, with D unclear. The CDR3 totals 13 residues. The V gene's germline CDR1 is SNHLY and CDR2 FYNNEI. The germline V and J ends were trimmed by 0 bases and 5 bases, with 8 bases remaining between them. The CDR3 is CASSEAPRNEQYF. CDR3 nucleotide sequence: TGTGCCAGCAGTGAAGCGCCCAGGAACGAGCAGTACTTC.

The rearrangement joins TRBV5-4 to TRBJ2-3, with D tentatively TRBD2 (5 bases). This CDR3 is 14 amino acids long. Germline V gives CDR1 SGHNT, CDR2 YYREEE (reference sequence). Trimming took 4 bases from V and 5 from J, leaving 14 bases between them. As DNA, the CDR3 is TGTGCCAGCAGCGAGGACTGGGTAGGAGATACGCAGTATTTT. Amino acid sequence: CASSEDWVGDTQYF. The whole variable domain, filled in from reference TRBV5-4 and TRBJ2-3, reads ETGVTQSPTHLIKTRGQQVTLRCSSQSGHNTVSWYQQALGQGPQFIFQYYREEENGRGNFPPRFSGLQFPNYSSELNVNALELDDSALYLCASSEDWVGDTQYFGPGTRLTVL.

The rearrangement joins TRBV28 to TRBJ1-3; unclear D gene. The CDR3 extends over 13 amino acids. The V gene's germline CDR1 is MDHEN and CDR2 SYDVKM. Trimming took off 6 bases at V and 0 bases at J, with 6 bases between the two ends. The CDR3 region is CASRGSSGNTIYF. The CDR3 region has the DNA TGTGCCAGCAGGGGGAGCTCTGGAAACACCATATATTTT.

V and J are TRBV10-3 and TRBJ2-1; no clear D gene. The CDR3 length is 14 residues. The V end lost 0 bases, the J end lost 7 bases, and 10 bases lay between the germline ends. Germline lookup yields CDR1 ENHRY and CDR2 SYGVKD. The CDR3 nucleotides are TGTGCCATCAGTGAGTCCATTAGTGAGAATGAGCAGTTCTTC. Translated: CAISESISENEQFF.

The rearrangement links TRBV11-3 to TRBJ2-1, with D unresolved. Trimming removed 3 bases from V and 5 bases from J, with 11 bases in between. There are 14 residues in the CDR3. Germline V gives CDR1 SGHNT, CDR2 YENEEA. The CDR3 protein is CASSLFTAHNEQFF. In DNA, the CDR3 is TGTGCCAGCAGCTTGTTTACAGCACACAATGAGCAGTTCTTC.

V usage is TRBV5-4 and J usage is TRBJ2-5, with TRBD2 as a possible D gene (6 bases). The CDR3 runs 13 residues. CDR1 and CDR2 from the germline V gene are SGHNT and YYREEE (reference sequence). V was trimmed by 3 bases and J by 7 bases, leaving 13 bases between them. CDR3: CASSSDQGGTQYF. As DNA, the CDR3 is TGTGCCAGCAGCTCGGACCAGGGAGGGACCCAGTACTTC.

V gene TRBV18 combines with J gene TRBJ1-1; D gene uncertain. The CDR3 extends over 14 amino acids. V shed 1 base and J shed 5 bases, with 11 bases lying between them. The germline V gene encodes CDR1 KGHSH and CDR2 LQKENI. This CDR3 is CASSPQGSQTEAFF. The CDR3, as DNA: TGTGCCAGCTCACCACAAGGGAGTCAGACTGAAGCTTTCTTT.

The rearrangement joins TRBV10-3 to TRBJ1-1; no clear D gene. Deletions cut 5 bases from V and 1 base from J, with 5 bases between. The CDR3 extends over 12 amino acids. The germline CDR1 and CDR2 sequences are ENHRY and SYGVKD. CDR3 DNA: TGTGCCATCAGTCCAACGAACACTGAAGCTTTCTTT. Translation gives CAISPTNTEAFF.